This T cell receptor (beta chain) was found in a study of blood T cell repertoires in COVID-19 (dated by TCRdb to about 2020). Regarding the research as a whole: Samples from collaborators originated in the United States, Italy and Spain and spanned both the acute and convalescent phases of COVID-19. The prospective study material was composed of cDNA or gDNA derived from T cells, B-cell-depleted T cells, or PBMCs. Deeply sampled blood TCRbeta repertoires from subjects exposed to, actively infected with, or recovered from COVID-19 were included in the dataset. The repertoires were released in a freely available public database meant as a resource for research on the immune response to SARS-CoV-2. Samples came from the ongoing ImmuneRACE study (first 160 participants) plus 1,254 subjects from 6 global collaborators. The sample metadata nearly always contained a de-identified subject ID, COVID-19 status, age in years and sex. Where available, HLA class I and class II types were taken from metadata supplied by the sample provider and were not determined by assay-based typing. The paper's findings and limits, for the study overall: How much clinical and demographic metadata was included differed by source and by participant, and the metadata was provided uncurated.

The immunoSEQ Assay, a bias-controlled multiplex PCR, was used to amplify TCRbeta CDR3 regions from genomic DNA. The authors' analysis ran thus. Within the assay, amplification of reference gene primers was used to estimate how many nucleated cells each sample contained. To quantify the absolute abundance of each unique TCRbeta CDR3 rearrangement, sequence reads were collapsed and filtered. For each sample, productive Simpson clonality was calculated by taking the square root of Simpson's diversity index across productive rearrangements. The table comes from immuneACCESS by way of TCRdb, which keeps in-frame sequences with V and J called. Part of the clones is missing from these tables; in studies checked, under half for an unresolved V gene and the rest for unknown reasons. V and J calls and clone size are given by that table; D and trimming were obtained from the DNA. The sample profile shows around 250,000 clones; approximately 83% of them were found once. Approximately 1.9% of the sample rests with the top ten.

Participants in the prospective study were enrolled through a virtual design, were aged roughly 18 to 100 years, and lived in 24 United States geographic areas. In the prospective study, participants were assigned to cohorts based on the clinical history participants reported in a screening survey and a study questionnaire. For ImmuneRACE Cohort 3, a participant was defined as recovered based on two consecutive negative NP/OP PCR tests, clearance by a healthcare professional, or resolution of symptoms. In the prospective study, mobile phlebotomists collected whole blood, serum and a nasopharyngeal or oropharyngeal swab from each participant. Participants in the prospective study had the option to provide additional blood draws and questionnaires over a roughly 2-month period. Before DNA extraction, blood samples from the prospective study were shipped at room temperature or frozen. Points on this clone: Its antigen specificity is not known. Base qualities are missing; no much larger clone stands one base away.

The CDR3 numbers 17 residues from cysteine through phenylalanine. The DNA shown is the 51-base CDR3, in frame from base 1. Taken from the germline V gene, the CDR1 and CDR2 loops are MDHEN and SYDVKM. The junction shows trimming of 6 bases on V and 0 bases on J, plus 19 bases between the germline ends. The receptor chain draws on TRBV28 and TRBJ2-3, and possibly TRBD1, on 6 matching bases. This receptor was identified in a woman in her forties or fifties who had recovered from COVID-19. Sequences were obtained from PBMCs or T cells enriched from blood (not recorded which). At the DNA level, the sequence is TGTGCCAGCAGCCCCGGACCGGGACAAGGAAGCACAGATACGCAGTATTTT. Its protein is CASSPGPGQGSTDTQYF.